The 13 T cell receptor beta chains reported below all come from one sample, sequenced in a study of OX40 agonist ivuxolimab in advanced cancers. The data were produced by immunoSEQ multiplex PCR, yet TCRdb's version contains in-frame clones alone and is incomplete. The table includes approximately 60,000 clones, under 85% detected once. This specimen was CD4+ or CD8+ T cells sorted from blood, taken in a trial of the OX40 agonist ivuxolimab. All receptors derive from an adult with an advanced solid tumor such as melanoma, head and neck, liver or kidney cancer.

The chain joins TRBV11-2 to TRBJ2-1; TRBD2 aligns across 8 bases. J was trimmed by 3 bases and V by 6 bases; bases with no gene match: 7. The germline gives CDR1 SGHAT, CDR2 FQNNGV. This CDR3 is built from 15 residues. The CDR3 region has the DNA TGTGCCAGCAGGCGACTAGCGCATGACTACAATGAGCAGTTCTTC. Translation gives CASRRLAHDYNEQFF. Supplemented by reference TRBV11-2 and TRBJ2-1, the full variable domain reads EAGVAQSPRYKIIEKRQSVAFWCNPISGHATLYWYQQILGQGPKLLIQFQNNGVVDDSQLPKDRFSAERLKGVDSTLKIQPAKLEDSAVYLCASRRLAHDYNEQFFGPGTRLTVL.

J is TRBJ2-7 and V is TRBV4-3, with 13 bases lining up with TRBD2. V was pared by 0 bases and J by 4 bases, with 6 bases of the junction left unmatched. The CDR3 is 17 residues long. The germline CDR1 and CDR2 sequences are LGHNA and YSLEER. In DNA, the CDR3 is TGCGCCAGCAGCCAAGATCGGGGACTAGCGGGGCAGTACGAGCAGTACTTC. Its translation: CASSQDRGLAGQYEQYF.

This clone was observed a single time. This chain links TRBV21-1 with TRBJ2-1; the table's D call of TRBD1 was not tested on the DNA. TRBV21-1 is a known pseudogene. CDR3 length equals 16 residues. As DNA, the CDR3 is TGTGCCAGCAGTAGAAACGGGCGGGACAGCACACGTCGGAAGTTCTTC. Protein product: CASSRNGRDSTRRKFF.

There are a few counts of this clone. The J gene is TRBJ1-6, the V gene TRBV30; 11 bases are shared with TRBD1. This CDR3 spans 13 amino acids. CDR1 is GTSNPN and CDR2 is SVGIG in the germline V gene (reference sequence). V trimming: 5 bases; J trimming: 9 bases; junction bases outside the gene matches: 3. CDR3 region: CAWGTGGGSPLHF. The CDR3 DNA sequence: TGTGCCTGGGGGACAGGGGGTGGTTCACCCCTCCACTTT.

This clone was seen a few times. V is TRBV4-2 and J is TRBJ2-1; 9 bases fit TRBD2. Per germline, CDR1 LGHNA and CDR2 YNFKEQ. With 0 bases clipped from V and 7 bases from J, the junction kept 7 bases outside the gene matches. The CDR3 runs 16 residues. The CDR3 protein is CASSQEAGGPGNEQFF. As DNA, the CDR3 is TGTGCCAGCAGCCAAGAGGCGGGAGGGCCGGGGAATGAGCAGTTCTTC.

The CDR3 sequence is CASSLDGLDTEAFF. The CDR3 bases are TGCGCCAGCAGCTTGGATGGCTTGGATACTGAAGCTTTCTTT. The rearrangement joins TRBV5-1 to TRBJ1-1; no clear D. Trimming removed 0 bases from V and 5 bases from J, with 11 bases in between. The CDR3 runs 14 residues. The germline CDR1 and CDR2 sequences are SGHRS and YFSETQ.

This clone has just a few counts. The chain couples TRBV7-6 to TRBJ2-7; 9 bases match TRBD1. Germline assignment: CDR1 SGHVS and CDR2 FNYEAQ. The V segment lost 5 bases and the J segment 2 bases; nucleotides outside the gene matches: 7. The CDR3 runs to 15 residues. The CDR3 DNA follows: TGTGCCAGCAGCCCTGGGGGACAGGGTGCCTACGAGCAGTACTTC. This sequence encodes CASSPGGQGAYEQYF.

The V call is TRBV6-1, the J call TRBJ2-4; D unclear. V was trimmed by 3 bases and J by 1 base, leaving 10 bases between them. The germline CDR1 and CDR2 sequences are MNHNS and SASEGT. This CDR3 region has 15 residues. The CDR3 sequence is CASSDLSGAKNIQYF. CDR3 nucleotide sequence: TGTGCCAGCAGTGACCTGTCTGGGGCCAAAAACATTCAGTACTTC.

This chain uses TRBV29-1 with TRBJ2-4, with 9 bases lining up with TRBD1. V gave up 4 bases and J gave up 6 bases; unmatched junction bases: 4. Germline values: CDR1 SQVTM, CDR2 ANQGSEA. This CDR3 contains 13 residues. The CDR3 DNA sequence: TGCAGCGTTGGGATGACAGGGGGAAACATTCAGTACTTC. It encodes CSVGMTGGNIQYF. Using reference TRBV29-1 and TRBJ2-4 for the parts outside the CDR3, the full variable domain is SAVISQKPSRDICQRGTSLTIQCQVDSQVTMMFWYRQQPGQSLTLIATANQGSEATYESGFVIDKFPISRPNLTFSTLTVSNMSPEDSSIYLCSVGMTGGNIQYFGAGTRLSVL.

J is TRBJ2-5 and V is TRBV7-3; TRBD2 aligns across 7 bases. V shed 1 base, J shed 5 bases, and the junction held 10 bases outside the gene matches. The CDR3 loop spans 16 amino acids. The V gene's germline CDR1 is SGHTA and CDR2 FQGTGA. The CDR3 sequence: CASSLMGAGAYETQYF. The DNA of the CDR3 is TGTGCCAGCAGCTTAATGGGTGCGGGAGCCTATGAGACCCAGTACTTC.

The genes are TRBV5-1 and TRBJ2-2, with D maybe TRBD1 (6 bases). Germline lookup yields CDR1 SGHRS and CDR2 YFSETQ. V dropped 0 bases and J dropped 3 bases, with 9 bases sitting between them. The CDR3 is made up of 15 amino acids. CDR3 sequence (DNA): TGCGCCAGCAGCTTGGACCCAGGGGACACCGGGGAGCTGTTTTTT. Its protein is CASSLDPGDTGELFF.

This chain connects TRBV6-1 to TRBJ1-3; D perhaps matches TRBD1 (5 bases). Per the germline V gene, CDR1 is MNHNS and CDR2 is SASEGT. Trimming shortened V by 4 bases and J by 1 base, and 14 bases separated the two germline ends. There are 16 residues in the CDR3. The CDR3 region has the DNA TGTGCCAGCAGTGGAGGAGGGGCGGGGTCTGGAAACACCATATATTTT. Protein sequence: CASSGGGAGSGNTIYF.

The gene calls are TRBV5-1 and TRBJ2-3; tentatively, D is TRBD2 (7 bases). The V gene lost 3 bases and the J gene lost 3 bases, with 11 bases spanning the gap. Germline CDR1 is SGHRS and CDR2 is YFSETQ. This CDR3 has 14 residues. The CDR3: CASSYGGPTDTQYF. The CDR3 DNA sequence: TGCGCCAGCAGCTACGGGGGGCCTACAGATACGCAGTATTTT.